A selection of T cell receptor beta chains follows, all from one sample in a study of blood T cells in healthy people across ages. TCRdb passed the 5' RACE reads through MiXCR, listing each CDR3 protein once. The sample lists 1.5 million to 2 million distinct CDR3 sequences, about 50% occurring once. Sequenced input: blood. These receptor sequences come from a woman aged 40 to 50 in good health. CDR3s include the opening cysteine and the closing phenylalanine or tryptophan. Fields, in order: V gene, clone size, D gene, J gene, CDR3 protein, CDR3 DNA. D genes are given only for firm matches. Size is omitted from some rows. Given values are once, few, many or a class for expanded clones.

V: TRBV5-1
size: .
D: .
J: TRBJ2-5
CDR3: CASSDGLDQETQYF
DNA: TGCGCCAGCAGCGACGGACTTGACCAAGAGACCCAGTACTTC

V: TRBV12-3/TRBV12-4
size: few
D: .
J: TRBJ1-2
CDR3: CASSQLRSTF
DNA: TGTGCCAGCAGCCAGCTCCGATCCACCTTC

V: TRBV28
size: .
D: TRBD1
J: TRBJ1-1
CDR3: CASRRTGEAFF
DNA: TGTGCCAGCAGAAGGACAGGTGAAGCTTTCTTT

V: TRBV29-1
size: .
D: TRBD2
J: TRBJ2-1
CDR3: CSVLPPTSGGAGEQFF
DNA: TGCAGCGTCTTACCTCCGACTAGCGGGGGGGCCGGTGAGCAGTTCTTC

V: TRBV4-1
size: few
D: TRBD2
J: TRBJ2-1
CDR3: CASSLYASLAGSRNEQFF
DNA: TGCGCCAGCAGCCTTTATGCGTCCCTAGCGGGGTCCAGGAATGAGCAGTTCTTC

V: TRBV7-3
size: .
D: .
J: TRBJ1-1
CDR3: CASSDQGVTEAFF
DNA: TGTGCCAGCAGTGACCAGGGAGTCACTGAAGCTTTCTTT

V: TRBV12-3/TRBV12-4
size: .
D: .
J: TRBJ2-3
CDR3: CASIKGVTDTQYF
DNA: TGTGCCAGCATTAAGGGGGTCACAGATACGCAGTATTTT

V: TRBV13
size: few
D: .
J: TRBJ2-5
CDR3: CASSLWTDQETQYF
DNA: TGTGCCAGCAGCTTATGGACAGATCAAGAGACCCAGTACTTC

V: TRBV11-2
size: .
D: TRBD1
J: TRBJ2-7
CDR3: CASSFGRGQYEQYF
DNA: TGTGCCAGCAGCTTCGGCAGGGGGCAATACGAGCAGTACTTC

V: TRBV29-1
size: .
D: TRBD2
J: TRBJ2-3
CDR3: CSVKAGGQWDTQYF
DNA: TGCAGCGTTAAGGCGGGGGGGCAATGGGATACGCAGTATTTT

V: TRBV5-1
size: .
D: .
J: TRBJ1-6
CDR3: CASSWGRGIGEGSYNSPLHF
DNA: TGCGCCAGCAGCTGGGGAAGGGGGATAGGAGAGGGATCCTATAATTCACCCCTCCACTTT

V: TRBV28
size: once
D: TRBD1
J: TRBJ2-5
CDR3: CASSPPRGQGSRETQYF
DNA: TGTGCCAGCAGTCCACCTAGGGGACAGGGGTCAAGGGAGACCCAGTACTTC

V: TRBV7-2
size: .
D: .
J: TRBJ2-5
CDR3: CASDRGTSQETQYF
DNA: TGTGCCAGCGACCGCGGGACTTCCCAAGAGACCCAGTACTTC

V: TRBV29-1
size: .
D: TRBD1
J: TRBJ2-5
CDR3: CSVPGQGASETQYF
DNA: TGCAGCGTGCCCGGACAGGGGGCGTCAGAGACCCAGTACTTC

V: TRBV20-1
size: .
D: .
J: TRBJ1-2
CDR3: CSARRRDNAFLNYGYTF
DNA: TGCAGCGCTCGCCGCCGGGACAACGCATTCCTCAACTATGGCTACACCTTC

V: TRBV6-1
size: few
D: TRBD2
J: TRBJ2-5
CDR3: CASREAGGLETQYF
DNA: TGTGCCAGCAGAGAAGCGGGGGGGCTGGAGACCCAGTACTTC